This TCR beta chain was identified during a study of T cells after yellow fever vaccination. Findings and caveats of the study: Most clones from primary vaccination were detected again post-booster (around 96% CD4, 70% to 90% CD8).

This clonotype was found a few times. What it recognizes is unknown. V lost 6 bases and J 4 bases, leaving 12 bases between the germline ends. The CDR3 runs to 13 residues. CDR1 and CDR2 from the germline V gene are DFQATT and SNEGSKA (reference sequence). A process of 5'RACE template switching, which added a universal primer site and UMIs, was used to make TCR cDNA. Using its own MiXCR run on the 5' RACE reads, TCRdb lists one record per CDR3 protein. The top ten clones hold about 13% of a sample with about 550,000 distinct CDR3 sequences, 15% to 20% of them seen once. The source was PBMCs, collected 15 days after the yellow fever booster vaccination. The origin of this receptor is a man aged 25 to 45 who received the YFV17D yellow fever vaccine. The J gene is TRBJ1-4, the V gene TRBV20-1; possibly TRBD1 for D (5 bases). The CDR3 is CSAPDKVNEKLFF. CDR3 nucleotides: TGCAGTGCGCCGGACAAGGTTAATGAAAAACTGTTTTTT.